Sequencing of this TCR beta chain was carried out in a study of graft-versus-host responses after intestinal transplantation. Study-level background: Those transplanted obtained multivisceral, liver-intestinal, or isolated intestinal grafts. General observations from the study: Marrow from the recipient contained GvH clones, some of which had appeared first in ileum or blood.

Clones were sequenced by immunoSEQ multiplex PCR, and TCRdb holds only the in-frame ones, with some missing. The sample holds tens of thousands of clones; approximately 95% are singletons and the top ten take approximately 0.21%. V lost 3 bases and J lost 3; bases outside the gene matches: 7. The germline CDR1 and CDR2 sequences are LNHNV and YYDKDF (reference sequence). The CDR3 contains 17 residues. Note on this clone: No antigen is known for it.

The origin of this receptor is a human donor who was the organ donor for an intestinal transplant. The chain links TRBV15 to TRBJ2-1; 11 bases are shared with TRBD1. Sequenced here: unstimulated CD8+ T cells sorted from spleen or lymph node cells, sampled before transplant. The CDR3 here is CATSRGTGGSLYNEQFF. CDR3 coding DNA: TGTGCCACCAGCAGGGGGACAGGGGGTTCCCTCTACAATGAGCAGTTCTTC.